Listed here are 31 T cell receptor beta chains from one sample, sequenced in a study of blood T cell repertoires in COVID-19. Produced via immunoSEQ multiplex PCR; TCRdb's table is partial and in-frame only. This sample has 220,000 or so clones, with roughly 84% found just once. The source material was PBMCs or T cells enriched from blood (not recorded which). These receptors came from a woman aged 35 to 49 who had recovered from COVID-19.

This clone showed up just a few times. V usage is TRBV5-5 and J usage is TRBJ2-1, with TRBD1 matching over 11 bases. CDR1 is SGHKS and CDR2 is YYEKEE in the germline V gene (reference sequence). The CDR3 sequence is 18 residues long. J was trimmed by 6 bases and V by 0 bases; bases with no gene match: 11. The DNA of the CDR3 is TGTGCCAGCAGCTTGGGGGCCCCCGGGACAGGGGGTTCCAATGAGCAGTTCTTC. Translating it yields CASSLGAPGTGGSNEQFF. Full variable domain (rest looked up from reference TRBV5-5 and TRBJ2-1): DAGVTQSPTHLIKTRGQQVTLRCSPISGHKSVSWYQQVLGQGPQFIFQYYEKEERGRGNFPDRFSARQFPNYSSELNVNALLLGDSALYLCASSLGAPGTGGSNEQFFGPGTRLTVL.

The chain is built from TRBV4-3 and TRBJ1-2; 8 bases are a match to TRBD1. V dropped 5 bases and J dropped 3; count of bases not matched to a gene: 11. CDR1 and CDR2 from the germline V gene are LGHNA and YSLEER. CDR3 size: 16 residues. As DNA, the CDR3 is TGCGCCAGCAGCACGACAACTCAGGGGGCAGACTATGGCTACACCTTC. Translated: CASSTTTQGADYGYTF.

The chain carries TRBV11-2 and TRBJ1-1; D is possibly TRBD1 (5 bases). This CDR3 spans 14 amino acids. The germline V and J ends were trimmed by 4 bases and 3 bases, with 12 bases remaining between them. Germline CDR1 is SGHAT and CDR2 is FQNNGV. The CDR3 nucleotides are TGTGCCAGCAGCTCAGGGTATTCGTACACTGAAGCTTTCTTT. Translation gives CASSSGYSYTEAFF.

The chain has TRBV14 and TRBJ2-7, with TRBD1 as a possible D gene (6 bases). The CDR3 runs 14 residues. CDR1 is SGHDN, CDR2 FVKESK, per germline. V was trimmed by 7 bases and J by 4 bases, leaving 17 bases between them. The CDR3 nucleotides are TGTGCCAGCAACCTCCGGGACAAGTTTTACGAGCAGTACGTC. Amino acids: CASNLRDKFYEQYV.

This chain joins TRBV6-5 and TRBJ1-4; no definite D call. The germline V gene has CDR1 MNHEY and CDR2 SVGAGI. Trimming stripped 4 bases from V and 7 bases from J, with 7 bases between. The length of the CDR3 is 12 residues. CDR3 residues: CASSSTGEKLFF. The CDR3 DNA is TGTGCCAGCAGTTCGACGGGTGAAAAACTGTTTTTT.

This clone was counted only a few times. CDR3 region: CASGHGTWEQFF. CDR3 in DNA: TGTGCTAGTGGCCATGGGACTTGGGAGCAGTTCTTC. The chain employs TRBV12-5 and TRBJ2-1, with D possibly matching TRBD2 (6 bases). This CDR3 is 12 amino acids long. Germline V CDR1 and CDR2: LGHNT, FRNRAP. With 6 bases removed from V and 10 bases from J, the gap between germline ends came to 13 bases. The variable domain in full, with the rest retrieved from reference TRBV12-5 and TRBJ2-1, is DARVTQTPRHKVTEMGQEVTMRCQPILGHNTVFWYRQTMMQGLELLAYFRNRAPLDDSGMPKDRFSAEMPDATLATLKIQPSEPRDSAVYFCASGHGTWEQFFGPGTRLTVL.

This clone is medium-sized (0.01 to 0.1%) in the sample. The chain employs TRBV3-1 (or the pseudogene TRBV3-2) and TRBJ2-7, with D possibly matching TRBD1 (6 bases). Germline assignment: CDR1 LGHDT and CDR2 YNNKEL (reference sequence). This CDR3 is 14 amino acids long. Trimming shortened V by 1 base and J by 3 bases, and 10 bases separated the two germline ends. CDR3 coding DNA: TGTGCCAGCAGCCAAGTTAACAGGGACTACGAGCAGTACTTC. It specifies CASSQVNRDYEQYF.

This chain joins TRBV29-1 and TRBJ1-2, with a weak D call TRBD1 (5 bases). This CDR3 spans 12 amino acids. The ends were cut back, 5 bases at V and 6 bases at J, with 13 bases in the middle. Germline CDR1 SQVTM, CDR2 ANQGSEA. CDR3 residues: CSVRAGPHGYTF. DNA of the CDR3: TGCAGCGTTAGGGCAGGGCCCCATGGCTACACCTTC.

J is TRBJ1-3 and V is TRBV7-9, with a tentative D call TRBD1 (5 bases). The germline CDR1 and CDR2 sequences are SEHNR and FQNEAQ (reference sequence). The CDR3 is made up of 15 amino acids. The V end lost 5 bases, the J end lost 4 bases, and 15 bases lay between the germline ends. CDR3 sequence (DNA): TGTGCCAGCAGCCTAGAGGGGCACGGGGGAAACACCATATATTTT. Its protein is CASSLEGHGGNTIYF.

The CDR3 DNA follows: TGTGCCAGCAGGGACCGCGGGGGATCAGAGACCCAGTACTTC. Its translation is CASRDRGGSETQYF. The chain is built from TRBV7-8 and TRBJ2-5; 7 bases are shared with TRBD2. This CDR3 has 14 amino acids. V lost 6 bases, J lost 4 bases, and 8 bases stayed unmatched. Germline-derived CDR1 and CDR2 are SGHVS and FQNEAQ.

The chain links TRBV11-2 to TRBJ1-5; D is unclear. The CDR3 totals 15 residues. Germline CDR1 is SGHAT and CDR2 is FQNNGV. Between the trimmed V and J ends, which lost 1 base and 0 bases, there was a span of 7 bases. The CDR3 DNA reads TGTGCCAGCAGCTTAGGACATAATAGCAATCAGCCCCAGCATTTT. This gives the protein CASSLGHNSNQPQHF.

V gene TRBV5-6 combines with J gene TRBJ1-2, with 8 nucleotides matching TRBD1. J lost 5 bases, V lost 5 bases, and 2 bases had no gene match. This CDR3 is built from 12 residues. Germline V gene lookup returns CDR1 SGHDT and CDR2 YYEEEE. The CDR3 reads CASRGTGYGYTF. In DNA, the CDR3 is TGTGCCAGCAGGGGGACAGGATATGGCTACACCTTC.

This clone was found once. This chain connects TRBV6-2 or TRBV6-3 to TRBJ1-3, with D unresolved. The CDR3 extends over 14 amino acids. Trimming removed 0 bases at V and 7 bases at J, with 10 bases between. Per germline, CDR1 MNHEY and CDR2 SVGEGT. CDR3 nucleotide sequence: TGTGCCAGCAGTTACTCGGTCCGGCGGAACACCATATATTTT. This gives the protein CASSYSVRRNTIYF.

The rearrangement links TRBV3-1 (or the pseudogene TRBV3-2) to TRBJ1-1; 8 bases are a match to TRBD1. The germline gives CDR1 LGHDT, CDR2 YNNKEL (reference sequence). The CDR3 runs to 15 residues. The ends lost 4 bases at V and 5 bases at J; junction bases unmatched: 9. The CDR3 reads CASSPPTGEGTEAFF. The CDR3 nucleotides are TGTGCCAGCAGCCCGCCGACAGGGGAAGGGACTGAAGCTTTCTTT.

This clone was found once. The rearrangement uses TRBV29-1 and TRBJ2-1, with TRBD2 matching over 10 bases. The V and J ends lost 6 bases and 4 bases, in that order; junction bases with no gene match: 12. This CDR3 region has 16 residues. In germline, CDR1 is SQVTM, CDR2 ANQGSEA. CDR3 protein: CSVLLSSGSAYNEQFF. DNA for the CDR3: TGCAGCGTACTACTCTCTAGCGGGAGCGCTTACAATGAGCAGTTCTTC.

The chain combines TRBV28 with TRBJ2-1, with 7 bases matching TRBD2. The V gene's germline CDR1 is MDHEN and CDR2 SYDVKM. The trim removed 3 bases at V and 1 base at J, leaving 3 bases unmatched. The CDR3 consists of 15 residues. Here the CDR3 reads CASSLVGGSYNEQFF. Written as DNA, the CDR3 is TGTGCCAGCAGTTTGGTGGGAGGGTCCTACAATGAGCAGTTCTTC.

This chain joins TRBV21-1 and TRBJ1-2. TRBV21-1 is classified as a pseudogene. This CDR3 is 16 amino acids long. The CDR3: CASTKVWVRGAGGYTF. In DNA form, the CDR3 reads TGTGCCAGCACAAAGGTTTGGGTTCGGGGGGCTGGAGGCTACACCTTC.

The CDR3 nucleotides read TGTGCCAGCAGTGACTCCCCGTCCCAGCCCCAGCATTTT. Translation: CASSDSPSQPQHF. The chain employs TRBV6-4 and TRBJ1-5; no reliable D call. CDR3 length equals 13 residues. In germline, CDR1 is MRHNA, CDR2 SNTAGT. Trimming cost V 0 bases and J 7 bases, with 7 bases left between them.

The J gene is TRBJ1-2, the V gene TRBV4-2, with TRBD1 identical over 7 bases. CDR1 and CDR2 (germline): LGHNA, YNFKEQ. V trimming: 0 bases; J trimming: 3 bases; junction bases outside the gene matches: 4. CDR3 length: 15 amino acids. The CDR3 loop reads CASSQDQGGDYGYTF. The CDR3 DNA follows: TGTGCCAGCAGCCAAGATCAAGGGGGCGACTATGGCTACACCTTC.

V gene TRBV5-1 combines with J gene TRBJ2-2; TRBD1 is a possible D gene (5 bases). The V end lost 0 bases, the J end lost 1 base, and 7 bases lay between the germline ends. The CDR3 loop spans 15 amino acids. The V gene's germline CDR1 is SGHRS and CDR2 YFSETQ. The CDR3 DNA follows: TGCGCCAGCAGCTTGGCAGGGCAGAACACCGGGGAGCTGTTTTTT. Its protein product is CASSLAGQNTGELFF.

The V call is TRBV10-3, the J call TRBJ1-1, with a weak D call TRBD1 (6 bases). Trimming took 7 bases from V and 2 from J, leaving 14 bases between them. This CDR3 contains 14 residues. Germline lookup yields CDR1 ENHRY and CDR2 SYGVKD. The CDR3 is CAITEGGGNTEAFF. In DNA, the CDR3 is TGTGCCATCACCGAAGGGGGGGGAAACACTGAAGCTTTCTTT.

V and J are TRBV11-3 and TRBJ2-2, with 12 positions matching TRBD2. V was pared by 2 bases and J by 6 bases, with 7 bases of the junction left unmatched. CDR1 and CDR2 (germline): SGHNT, YENEEA. This CDR3 is 17 amino acids long. The DNA for the CDR3 is TGTGCCAGCAGCTTAAGGGTTAGACTAGCGGGAGCCGGGGAGCTGTTTTTT. Amino acid sequence: CASSLRVRLAGAGELFF.

The chain is built from TRBV19 and TRBJ2-3; 11 bases agree with TRBD2. V was pared by 3 bases and J by 3 bases, with 2 bases of the junction left unmatched. Looked up from germline, CDR1 is LNHDA and CDR2 is SQIVND (reference sequence). The CDR3 has 15 residues. CDR3 in amino acids: CASSISGRETDTQYF. The CDR3 nucleotides are TGTGCCAGTAGTATTAGCGGGAGGGAAACAGATACGCAGTATTTT.

The chain is built from TRBV25-1 and TRBJ1-1; 10 positions agree with TRBD1. The germline V gene has CDR1 MGHDK and CDR2 SYGVNS. Trimming took 1 base from V and 0 from J; bases not matched to a gene: 2. This CDR3 comprises 16 residues. CDR3 DNA sequence: TGTGCCAGCAGTGAATGGGGACAGGGGATGAACACTGAAGCTTTCTTT. It codes for CASSEWGQGMNTEAFF.

The V gene is TRBV28, the J gene TRBJ1-3; D remains unclear. Trimming cost V 6 bases and J 2 bases, with 20 bases left between them. This CDR3 region has 17 residues. Germline-derived CDR1 and CDR2 are MDHEN and SYDVKM. The CDR3 DNA reads TGTGCCAGCAGGAGCCTTGGACGGGAAGGAGCTGGAAACACCATATATTTT. Translation gives CASRSLGREGAGNTIYF.

V and J are TRBV5-8 and TRBJ2-3, with TRBD1 matching 7 bases. There are 15 residues in the CDR3. Germline CDR1 reads SGHTS; CDR2 reads YDEGEE. The junction had 8 bases not matched to a gene; V was cut back by 0 bases and J by 7 bases. The CDR3 reads CASSLVGQGVHTQYF. CDR3 nucleotide sequence: TGTGCCAGCAGCTTGGTCGGGCAGGGGGTACATACGCAGTATTTT. Using reference TRBV5-8 and TRBJ2-3 for the parts outside the CDR3, the full variable domain is EAGVTQSPTHLIKTRGQQATLRCSPISGHTSVYWYQQALGLGLQFLLWYDEGEERNRGNFPPRFSGRQFPNYSSELNVNALELEDSALYLCASSLVGQGVHTQYFGPGTRLTVL.

The chain links TRBV27 to TRBJ2-1; the match to TRBD2 covers 7 bases. The CDR3 consists of 15 residues. V dropped 8 bases and J dropped 2; count of bases not matched to a gene: 9. Germline lookup yields CDR1 MNHEY and CDR2 SMNVEV (reference sequence). The CDR3 loop is CASGRAGRTYNEQFF. Written as DNA, the CDR3 is TGTGCCAGCGGTCGAGCGGGACGTACCTACAATGAGCAGTTCTTC.

The chain carries TRBV5-1 and TRBJ2-3, with D possibly matching TRBD2 (5 bases). CDR3 length: 15 amino acids. Germline V gene sequence: CDR1 SGHRS, CDR2 YFSETQ. Trimming removed 2 bases from V and 2 bases from J, with 12 bases in between. CDR3 sequence (DNA): TGCGCCAGCAGCTTCTTACTAGTAGCCACAGATACGCAGTATTTT. Protein product: CASSFLLVATDTQYF.

The genes are TRBV27 and TRBJ1-2, with 9 bases aligning to TRBD1. The V segment lost 3 bases and the J segment 4 bases; nucleotides outside the gene matches: 9. Germline lookup yields CDR1 MNHEY and CDR2 SMNVEV (reference sequence). CDR3 length: 16 residues. The CDR3 spells CASSFSRQGGSYGYTF. The CDR3 DNA follows: TGTGCCAGCAGTTTCTCCCGACAGGGGGGAAGCTATGGCTACACCTTC.

The chain combines TRBV24-1 with TRBJ2-7, with D perhaps matching TRBD2 (6 bases). The CDR3 is 13 residues long. Germline-derived CDR1 and CDR2 are KGHDR and SFDVKD. Trimming removed 5 bases from V and 2 bases from J, with 9 bases in between. The CDR3 reads CATSGSGAYEQYF. CDR3 in DNA: TGTGCCACCAGTGGTTCGGGGGCCTACGAGCAGTACTTC.

The V gene is TRBV5-1, the J gene TRBJ2-3; weak D call: TRBD1 (7 bases). Trimming took 0 bases from V and 2 from J, leaving 16 bases between them. In germline, CDR1 is SGHRS, CDR2 YFSETQ. The CDR3 has 17 amino acids. This chain's CDR3 is CASSLARGASFTDTQYF. CDR3 nucleotide sequence: TGCGCCAGCAGCTTGGCCAGGGGGGCTTCGTTCACAGATACGCAGTATTTT.